Described below is a single T cell receptor beta chain sequence and its context. Antigen unknown. Germline V CDR1 and CDR2: SGDLS, YYNGEE. The CDR3 runs 16 residues. After removal of 0 bases from V and 1 base from J, the junction contained 5 bases not matched to a gene. These data come from a study of cytomegalovirus exposure and HLA in healthy donors. Whole-study findings and limits: Some V segments (TRBV6-2 and TRBV6-3 among them) were excluded as indistinguishable. CMV serostatus stood as the only immune exposure information on hand.

It was with 60 Vbeta and 13 Jbeta primers that the PCR ran. The table came from immunoSEQ multiplex PCR; TCRdb's copy has only in-frame clones and leaves some out. The sample includes about 69,000 clones, about three quarters seen only once; the top ten take more than 2.5%. Source material: PBMCs. The receptor was isolated from a man younger than 35 in good health and CMV-seronegative. The V call is TRBV9, the J call TRBJ2-3; TRBD2 aligns across 7 bases. Here the CDR3 DNA reads TGTGCCAGCAGCGTAGTGTGGGGGGGTGGCACAGATACGCAGTATTTT. It is translated as CASSVVWGGGTDTQYF.